This TCR beta chain is from a study of blood T cell repertoires in COVID-19. The overall study: PBMCs, B-cell-depleted T cells, or T cells provided the cDNA or gDNA that made up the material.

Germline-derived CDR1 and CDR2 are SGHNT and YYREEE (reference sequence). The ends lost 7 bases at V and 3 bases at J; junction bases unmatched: 4. The CDR3 contains 13 residues. Original analysis: Estimation of nucleated cell counts was performed using reference gene primer amplification. Generated by immunoSEQ multiplex PCR, the TCRdb table keeps only in-frame clones and is missing some. The V and J calls and clone size were taken over from that table, and D and trimming were inferred from the DNA. The sample lists around 100,000 clones, about 80% occurring once. The source material was peripheral blood. This chain connects TRBV5-4 to TRBJ1-3, with TRBD1 matching over 7 bases. This TCR derives from a human donor in a cohort sampled during active or convalescent COVID-19. As DNA, the CDR3 is TGTGCCAGCTCCGGGACAGATGGAAACACCATATATTTT. It yields the protein CASSGTDGNTIYF.